The next 27 T cell receptor beta chains were all read from a single sample in a study of CD8 T cells in ankylosing spondylitis. TCRdb independently ran MiXCR on the 5' RACE reads; one entry per CDR3 protein. The data hold approximately 350,000 distinct CDR3 sequences, with 20% observed a single time. The specimen sequenced was blood, either unsorted or a sorted T cell fraction (not recorded which). Every receptor here comes from a male donor with ankylosing spondylitis or in good health (not recorded which).

The rearrangement links TRBV20-1 to TRBJ2-3; TRBD2 matches at 11 bases. There are 17 residues in the CDR3. Trimming removed 5 bases from V and 1 base from J; junction bases left unmatched: 11. CDR1 and CDR2 from the germline V gene are DFQATT and SNEGSKA (reference sequence). In DNA form, the CDR3 reads TGCAGTGCTCAGGAGCGACTAGCGGGGCGAGGCACAGATACGCAGTATTTT. Its translation: CSAQERLAGRGTDTQYF.

This chain joins TRBV7-7 and TRBJ2-2; unclear D gene. The germline V gene encodes CDR1 SSHAT and CDR2 FNYEAQ (reference sequence). This CDR3 region has 13 residues. With 5 bases removed from V and 6 bases from J, the gap between germline ends came to 10 bases. Here the CDR3 reads CASSPGLPGELFF. The CDR3, as DNA: TGTGCCAGCAGCCCCGGGCTCCCCGGGGAGCTGTTTTTT.

The genes are TRBV5-5 and TRBJ2-1; unclear D gene. Germline V CDR1 and CDR2: SGHKS, YYEKEE (reference sequence). The CDR3 is 15 amino acids. With 0 bases removed from V and 3 bases from J, the gap between germline ends came to 10 bases. CDR3 nucleotides: TGTGCCAGCAGCTTGGACCCAGGCCTCTACAATGAGCAGTTCTTC. Translated: CASSLDPGLYNEQFF. Together with reference TRBV5-5 and TRBJ2-1, the CDR3 gives the full variable domain: DAGVTQSPTHLIKTRGQQVTLRCSPISGHKSVSWYQQVLGQGPQFIFQYYEKEERGRGNFPDRFSARQFPNYSSELNVNALLLGDSALYLCASSLDPGLYNEQFFGPGTRLTVL.

This chain connects TRBV2 to TRBJ2-7; 10 bases line up with TRBD1. The CDR3 is 16 residues long. Germline loops: CDR1 SNHLY, CDR2 FYNNEI. J was trimmed by 3 bases and V by 2 bases; bases with no gene match: 7. The CDR3 loop is CASSEPPGQGIYEQYF. The CDR3 DNA reads as TGTGCCAGCAGTGAACCCCCGGGACAGGGGATCTACGAGCAGTACTTC.

The V call is TRBV27, the J call TRBJ2-7; 9 nucleotides align to TRBD1. Per germline, CDR1 MNHEY and CDR2 SMNVEV (reference sequence). The trim removed 8 bases at V and 3 bases at J, leaving 8 bases unmatched. This CDR3 contains 14 residues. The CDR3 sequence is CASARTGEDYEQYF. CDR3 DNA: TGTGCCAGCGCCCGGACAGGGGAAGACTACGAGCAGTACTTC.

The chain recombines TRBV12-3 or TRBV12-4 with TRBJ2-1; 10 nucleotides line up with TRBD2. V shed 4 bases, J shed 5 bases, and the junction held 5 bases outside the gene matches. The CDR3 runs 15 residues. CDR3 sequence (DNA): TGTGCCAGCAGTTCGGCAGCGGGGGGGAACAATGAGCAGTTCTTC. The encoded protein is CASSSAAGGNNEQFF.

This clonotype was seen more than once but under ten times. The DNA for the CDR3 is TGTGCCAGCAGCTTAGCGATAGGGTGGGAGCAGTACTTC. Its protein is CASSLAIGWEQYF. The chain uses TRBV7-8 and TRBJ2-7; D is ambiguous. Germline V gene lookup returns CDR1 SGHVS and CDR2 FQNEAQ. CDR3 length: 13 amino acids. V was trimmed by 0 bases and J by 7 bases, leaving 10 bases between them.

This clonotype turned up a few times. The chain couples TRBV29-1 to TRBJ2-5, with D unresolved. Germline V gives CDR1 SQVTM, CDR2 ANQGSEA. CDR3 length: 13 amino acids. V was cut by 2 bases and J by 4 bases, with 11 bases left in between. Here the CDR3 reads CSVEPLESETQYF. The CDR3 coding sequence is TGCAGCGTTGAACCCCTAGAGTCAGAGACCCAGTACTTC.

This clonotype was found once. The V and J genes are TRBV7-9 and TRBJ2-4, with TRBD2 matching 7 bases. The germline V gene encodes CDR1 SEHNR and CDR2 FQNEAQ (reference sequence). The CDR3 is 16 amino acids. J was trimmed by 1 base and V by 5 bases; bases with no gene match: 8. The CDR3 DNA is TGTGCCAGCAGCCCAGGGACTATGGGTGCCAAAAACATTCAGTACTTC. It is translated as CASSPGTMGAKNIQYF. The variable domain in full, with the rest retrieved from reference TRBV7-9 and TRBJ2-4, is DTGVSQNPRHKITKRGQNVTFRCDPISEHNRLYWYRQTLGQGPEFLTYFQNEAQLEKSRLLSDRFSAERPKGSFSTLEIQRTEQGDSAMYLCASSPGTMGAKNIQYFGAGTRLSVL.

This clonotype came up a few times. The CDR3 region has the DNA TGTGCCACCAGTGATTCAGGCATGGGGGCTGAAGCTTTCTTT. Protein: CATSDSGMGAEAFF. J is TRBJ1-1 and V is TRBV24-1; D might be TRBD1 (5 bases). The CDR3 runs to 14 residues. Germline-derived CDR1 and CDR2 are KGHDR and SFDVKD. Trimming took 2 bases from V and 6 from J, leaving 12 bases between them.

The rearrangement links TRBV18 to TRBJ2-1; tentatively, D is TRBD2 (7 bases). The V gene's germline CDR1 is KGHSH and CDR2 LQKENI. Trimming left V 3 bases short and J 5 bases short, with 17 bases between. This CDR3 is 16 amino acids long. The chain's CDR3 is CASSPGPGGLDNEQFF. In DNA form, the CDR3 reads TGTGCCAGCTCACCCGGGCCGGGGGGCCTCGACAATGAGCAGTTCTTC.

The rearrangement links TRBV12-3 or TRBV12-4 to TRBJ2-7; D possibly matches TRBD1 or TRBD2 (7 bases each). The germline V and J ends were trimmed by 5 bases and 6 bases, with 29 bases remaining between them. The length of the CDR3 is 18 residues. The CDR3 nucleotides are TGTGCCAGCAGTAACTTAGGAGGGGAGGGACAGATCCTTCTCGAGCAGTACTTC. It translates to CASSNLGGEGQILLEQYF.

The chain is built from TRBV12-3 or TRBV12-4 and TRBJ2-1; no clear D gene. Trimming removed 1 base at V and 6 bases at J, with 10 bases between. The CDR3 is 14 amino acids. CDR3 protein: CASSLVLVPNEQFF. CDR3 DNA: TGTGCCAGCAGTTTAGTTCTAGTCCCCAATGAGCAGTTCTTC.

The chain links TRBV4-1 to TRBJ2-2; 8 nucleotides align to TRBD2. CDR1 is MGHRA, CDR2 YSYEKL, per germline. The CDR3 is 14 amino acids. The V gene end was trimmed by 1 base and the J gene end by 14 bases; junction bases not matched to a gene: 9. CDR3 in amino acids: CASSQVGGGRQLFF. The CDR3 nucleotides are TGCGCCAGCAGCCAAGTGGGCGGGGGGCGGCAACTGTTTTTT.

V is TRBV14 and J is TRBJ2-5; TRBD2 is a possible D gene (6 bases). The CDR3 spans 15 residues. Trimming removed 3 bases at V and 3 bases at J, with 14 bases between. CDR1 SGHDN and CDR2 FVKESK come from the germline V gene. CDR3 in amino acids: CASSQTTGVEETQYF. The CDR3 bases are TGTGCCAGCAGCCAGACCACGGGGGTAGAAGAGACCCAGTACTTC.

This clonotype turned up a few times. The rearrangement joins TRBV3-1 to TRBJ2-1; 9 positions agree with TRBD1. The ends lost 4 bases at V and 9 bases at J; junction bases unmatched: 7. CDR1 is LGHDT and CDR2 is YNNKEL in the germline V gene (reference sequence). This CDR3 contains 14 residues. CDR3 protein: CASSPYRGRGEQFF. In DNA, the CDR3 is TGTGCCAGCAGCCCTTACAGGGGGCGGGGTGAGCAGTTCTTC.

This chain connects TRBV6-4 to TRBJ2-1; maybe TRBD1 (7 bases). Germline V lookup: CDR1 MRHNA, CDR2 SNTAGT. The CDR3 totals 15 residues. Trimming shortened V by 4 bases and J by 8 bases, and 18 bases separated the two germline ends. DNA of the CDR3: TGTGCCAGCAGTGTGTATCTTGGCAGGGGGGATGAGCAGTTCTTC. This encodes CASSVYLGRGDEQFF.

The rearrangement joins TRBV5-5 to TRBJ2-3, with TRBD2 as a possible D gene (6 bases). V was clipped by 1 base and J by 0 bases, with 12 bases between them. The CDR3 sequence is 16 residues long. Germline values: CDR1 SGHKS, CDR2 YYEKEE (reference sequence). The CDR3, as DNA: TGTGCCAGCAGCTTGCGGTCCCGGGGGAGCACAGATACGCAGTATTTT. Translation: CASSLRSRGSTDTQYF. Combining the CDR3 with reference TRBV5-5 and TRBJ2-3 gives the whole variable domain DAGVTQSPTHLIKTRGQQVTLRCSPISGHKSVSWYQQVLGQGPQFIFQYYEKEERGRGNFPDRFSARQFPNYSSELNVNALLLGDSALYLCASSLRSRGSTDTQYFGPGTRLTVL.

Only a few counts were recorded for this clonotype. The chain employs TRBV7-9 and TRBJ2-3, with unresolved D. Germline V lookup: CDR1 SEHNR, CDR2 FQNEAQ (reference sequence). The CDR3 spans 14 residues. With 2 bases removed from V and 2 bases from J, the gap between germline ends came to 8 bases. CDR3 nucleotides: TGTGCCAGCAGCTTACCCCCGAACACAGATACGCAGTATTTT. Amino acid sequence: CASSLPPNTDTQYF.

The chain carries TRBV29-1 and TRBJ2-1, with TRBD1 as a possible D gene (6 bases). V shed 5 bases and J shed 7 bases, with 12 bases lying between them. The CDR3 consists of 12 residues. From germline, CDR1 is SQVTM and CDR2 ANQGSEA. The CDR3 loop is CSVIKQGNEQFF. The CDR3 coding sequence is TGCAGCGTTATTAAACAGGGAAATGAGCAGTTCTTC.

In its sample, this clonotype was seen a few times. The V gene is TRBV7-9, the J gene TRBJ2-7, with D tentatively TRBD1 or TRBD2 (5 bases each). CDR1 and CDR2 from the germline V gene are SEHNR and FQNEAQ (reference sequence). The CDR3 loop spans 14 amino acids. The V gene lost 0 bases and the J gene lost 3 bases, with 9 bases spanning the gap. The CDR3 protein is CASSLAGAGYEQYF. CDR3 DNA: TGTGCCAGCAGCTTAGCAGGGGCGGGCTACGAGCAGTACTTC.

This clonotype was found a few times. The CDR3 loop reads CASPQGRWGGYNEQFF. CDR3 nucleotides: TGTGCCAGTCCACAAGGCCGATGGGGGGGCTACAATGAGCAGTTCTTC. The chain joins TRBV7-6 to TRBJ2-1; 7 bases match TRBD2. This CDR3 region has 16 residues. Germline loops: CDR1 SGHVS, CDR2 FNYEAQ. V lost 9 bases, J lost 3 bases, and 14 bases stayed unmatched.

The sample holds a few counts of this clonotype. The chain carries TRBV20-1 and TRBJ1-1, with D maybe TRBD1 (5 bases). Germline-derived CDR1 and CDR2 are DFQATT and SNEGSKA (reference sequence). The V gene lost 3 bases and the J gene lost 4 bases, with 15 bases spanning the gap. CDR3 length: 14 residues. CDR3 sequence reads: CSARTGTRGTEAFF. For the CDR3, the DNA is TGCAGTGCTAGGACCGGGACGCGGGGCACTGAAGCTTTCTTT.

This clonotype is a singleton in its sample. The chain recombines TRBV11-2 with TRBJ2-1; TRBD1 agrees at 9 bases. Germline loops: CDR1 SGHAT, CDR2 FQNNGV. CDR3 size: 15 residues. Trimming cost V 5 bases and J 2 bases; bases outside gene matches: 4. CDR3 sequence reads: CASSVGQGTYNEQFF. The CDR3 nucleotides read TGTGCCAGCAGCGTCGGACAGGGGACCTACAATGAGCAGTTCTTC.

The chain carries TRBV12-3 or TRBV12-4 and TRBJ2-1; maybe TRBD2 (7 bases). The CDR3 spans 15 residues. Trimming removed 3 bases at V and 4 bases at J, with 13 bases between. The CDR3 sequence is CASSLGGPRYNEQFF. In DNA form, the CDR3 reads TGTGCCAGCAGTTTGGGGGGGCCTAGGTACAATGAGCAGTTCTTC.

The table lists this clonotype with a few counts. The V and J genes are TRBV12-5 and TRBJ2-2; D gene uncertain. The CDR3 totals 17 residues. Trimming took 2 bases from V and 2 from J, leaving 15 bases between them. Germline assignment: CDR1 LGHNT and CDR2 FRNRAP. CDR3 in DNA: TGTGCTAGTGGTTTGAGGGAAGGCTCTATTAACACCGGGGAGCTGTTTTTT. This encodes CASGLREGSINTGELFF.

The chain is built from TRBV5-4 and TRBJ2-7; unclear D gene. The CDR3 is 17 amino acids. Per germline, CDR1 SGHNT and CDR2 YYREEE (reference sequence). Trimming removed 9 bases from V and 0 bases from J, with 25 bases in between. The CDR3 is CAMSPGISWGSSYEQYF. The CDR3 nucleotides are TGTGCCATGAGCCCTGGGATTAGCTGGGGAAGCTCCTACGAGCAGTACTTC.